The 24 T cell receptor beta chains reported below all come from one sample, sequenced in a study of blood T cell repertoires in COVID-19. Profiling relied on immunoSEQ multiplex PCR, and the TCRdb table lists in-frame clones only, not all of them. In the table there are 300,000 to 450,000 clones, 85% of which are singletons. The sequenced sample was peripheral blood. The receptors here all came from a woman younger than 30 with acute or convalescent COVID-19.

This clone appeared a single time. The chain carries TRBV4-1 and TRBJ2-1; D unclear. CDR1 MGHRA and CDR2 YSYEKL come from the germline V gene. V was pared by 1 base and J by 8 bases, with 15 bases between. The CDR3 contains 15 residues. CDR3 protein: CASSQVLASADEQFF. The CDR3 nucleotides are TGCGCCAGCAGCCAAGTATTAGCATCGGCGGATGAGCAGTTCTTC.

The chain carries TRBV6-5 and TRBJ1-3; D may be TRBD1 (6 bases). This CDR3 contains 14 residues. Trimming left V 7 bases short and J 0 bases short, with 10 bases between. CDR1 and CDR2 (germline): MNHEY, SVGAGI. The DNA for the CDR3 is TGTGCCAGCATTACAGGGCTCTCTGGAAACACCATATATTTT. This sequence encodes CASITGLSGNTIYF.

This CDR3 is CASSEGFLGSPLHF. The DNA for the CDR3 is TGTGCCAGCAGTGAAGGCTTTCTAGGTTCACCCCTCCACTTT. The rearrangement links TRBV25-1 to TRBJ1-6; D gene unclear. CDR3 length equals 14 residues. V gave up 2 bases and J gave up 9 bases, with 11 bases separating them. Per the germline V gene, CDR1 is MGHDK and CDR2 is SYGVNS.

This rearrangement joins TRBV2 to TRBJ1-1, with 8 bases that match TRBD1. The length of the CDR3 is 14 residues. The V gene's germline CDR1 is SNHLY and CDR2 FYNNEI. The ends lost 5 bases at V and 4 bases at J; junction bases unmatched: 6. This CDR3 reads CASSMTGARTEAFF. The CDR3 DNA reads as TGTGCCAGCAGTATGACAGGGGCCCGCACTGAAGCTTTCTTT.

The chain recombines TRBV5-6 with TRBJ2-3; 11 bases align to TRBD2. There are 16 residues in the CDR3. Trimming cost V 4 bases and J 5 bases; bases outside gene matches: 9. Germline-derived CDR1 and CDR2 are SGHDT and YYEEEE. CDR3 sequence (DNA): TGTGCCAGCAGCCCCTTAGCGGGGGGGCCGATAGATACGCAGTATTTT. Protein sequence: CASSPLAGGPIDTQYF. Variable domain in full (rest from reference TRBV5-6 and TRBJ2-3): DAGVTQSPTHLIKTRGQQVTLRCSPKSGHDTVSWYQQALGQGPQFIFQYYEEEERQRGNFPDRFSGHQFPNYSSELNVNALLLGDSALYLCASSPLAGGPIDTQYFGPGTRLTVL.

The CDR3 coding sequence is TGTGCCAGCAGTTACTCTCCACTCCGAACCTACGAGCAGTACTTC. Encoded protein: CASSYSPLRTYEQYF. The rearrangement uses TRBV6-6 and TRBJ2-7; D remains ambiguous. From germline, CDR1 is MNHNY and CDR2 SVGAGI (reference sequence). CDR3 length: 15 residues. V shed 0 bases and J shed 2 bases, with 11 bases lying between them.

This rearrangement joins TRBV12-5 to TRBJ2-1, with TRBD2 as a possible D gene (7 bases). The V end lost 1 base, the J end lost 2 bases, and 9 bases lay between the germline ends. The CDR3 has 15 amino acids. Germline CDR1 is LGHNT and CDR2 is FRNRAP. CDR3: CASGLGGGPYNEQFF. CDR3 DNA: TGTGCTAGTGGTTTGGGCGGGGGCCCCTACAATGAGCAGTTCTTC.

The gene calls are TRBV28 and TRBJ1-2; D uncertain. CDR1 is MDHEN, CDR2 SYDVKM, per germline. Trimming stripped 5 bases from V and 1 base from J, with 5 bases between. The CDR3 runs to 12 residues. CDR3 sequence: CASSPFNYGYTF. CDR3 coding DNA: TGTGCCAGCAGTCCTTTTAACTATGGCTACACCTTC.

This chain uses TRBV2 with TRBJ2-7; 7 bases map to TRBD1. V shed 2 bases, J shed 7 bases, and the junction held 11 bases outside the gene matches. CDR1 is SNHLY and CDR2 is FYNNEI in the germline V gene. This CDR3 is built from 15 residues. CDR3 region: CASSERQGSVAEQYF. CDR3 in DNA: TGTGCCAGCAGTGAACGACAGGGAAGTGTGGCGGAGCAGTACTTC.

This chain uses TRBV28 with TRBJ1-2, with D perhaps TRBD1 (6 bases). The V end was cut by 4 bases, the J end by 3 bases, with 15 bases between. CDR3 length equals 15 residues. Germline CDR1 MDHEN, CDR2 SYDVKM. CDR3 region: CASSSRGANDYGYTF. In nucleotides, the CDR3 is TGTGCCAGCAGTTCCCGGGGGGCGAACGACTATGGCTACACCTTC.

J is TRBJ1-1 and V is TRBV4-2; D remains unclear. Trimming removed 0 bases at V and 1 base at J, with 12 bases between. The CDR3 length is 16 residues. Germline V gene data show CDR1 as LGHNA and CDR2 as YNFKEQ. CDR3 bases: TGTGCCAGCAGCCAAGATACAATCCGGGGGAACACTGAAGCTTTCTTT. Encoded protein: CASSQDTIRGNTEAFF.

The J gene is TRBJ1-2, the V gene TRBV6-6, with TRBD1 identical over 7 bases. This CDR3 comprises 15 residues. Germline loops: CDR1 MNHNY, CDR2 SVGAGI (reference sequence). Trimming at V came to 7 bases and at J to 3 bases, leaving 11 bases not matched to a gene. CDR3 in DNA: TGTGCCAGCACTACTGAGACAGGGATGCACTATGGCTACACCTTC. Translated, it gives CASTTETGMHYGYTF.

In this sample, this clone turned up a few times. The rearrangement uses TRBV4-1 and TRBJ1-1, with D tentatively TRBD1 (5 bases). Trimming removed 0 bases at V and 3 bases at J, with 11 bases between. CDR3 length equals 15 residues. The germline V gene has CDR1 MGHRA and CDR2 YSYEKL. The CDR3 DNA follows: TGCGCCAGCAGCCAAGATGCCAGGGCAGACACTGAAGCTTTCTTT. This gives the protein CASSQDARADTEAFF.

CDR3 residues: CASSFSGGELFF. The CDR3 DNA sequence: TGTGCCAGCAGCTTCAGCGGCGGGGAGCTGTTTTTT. The chain has TRBV3-1 (or the pseudogene TRBV3-2) and TRBJ2-2; D is perhaps TRBD2 (5 bases). The CDR3 is made up of 12 amino acids. Between the trimmed V and J ends, which lost 5 bases and 7 bases, there was a span of 8 bases. Germline V gene lookup returns CDR1 LGHDT and CDR2 YNNKEL (reference sequence).

This clone was recorded once. This chain connects TRBV28 to TRBJ2-5; D possibly corresponds to TRBD2 (5 bases). The length of the CDR3 is 14 residues. The germline V gene has CDR1 MDHEN and CDR2 SYDVKM. Trimming stripped 5 bases from V and 9 bases from J, with 19 bases between. This chain's CDR3 is CASSLRSQMRAQYF. The CDR3 DNA is TGTGCCAGCAGTCTCCGTAGCCAGATGAGGGCCCAGTACTTC.

This chain joins TRBV27 and TRBJ1-6; D unclear. Trimming took off 2 bases at V and 5 bases at J, with 4 bases between the two ends. This CDR3 is built from 13 residues. The germline V gene encodes CDR1 MNHEY and CDR2 SMNVEV (reference sequence). CDR3 sequence: CASSLRDNSPLHF. The CDR3 nucleotides are TGTGCCAGCAGTTTACGGGATAATTCACCCCTCCACTTT.

The rearrangement joins TRBV19 to TRBJ1-2; TRBD1 agrees at 9 bases. J was trimmed by 4 bases and V by 7 bases; bases with no gene match: 4. CDR1 LNHDA and CDR2 SQIVND come from the germline V gene (reference sequence). The CDR3 contains 13 residues. The CDR3 protein is CASKHRGLYGYTF. CDR3 DNA: TGTGCCAGTAAGCACAGGGGGCTCTATGGCTACACCTTC.

V usage is TRBV18 and J usage is TRBJ2-2, with D perhaps matching TRBD1 (6 bases). Trimming removed 6 bases from V and 6 bases from J, with 17 bases in between. CDR1 and CDR2 (germline): KGHSH, LQKENI. There are 15 residues in the CDR3. As DNA, the CDR3 is TGTGCCAGCTCCTCGCAGGACAGTACGGCCGGGGAGCTGTTTTTT. It translates to CASSSQDSTAGELFF. Drawing the rest from reference TRBV18 and TRBJ2-2, the complete variable domain is NAGVMQNPRHLVRRRGQEARLRCSPMKGHSHVYWYRQLPEEGLKFMVYLQKENIIDESGMPKERFSAEFPKEGPSILRIQQVVRGDSAAYFCASSSQDSTAGELFFGEGSRLTVL.

The J gene is TRBJ1-1, the V gene TRBV20-1; D not certain. Germline assignment: CDR1 DFQATT and CDR2 SNEGSKA (reference sequence). The CDR3 length is 12 residues. The V end lost 3 bases, the J end lost 4 bases, and 9 bases lay between the germline ends. This CDR3 is CSASPGFTEAFF. The CDR3 DNA reads TGCAGTGCTAGTCCGGGGTTCACTGAAGCTTTCTTT.

The V gene is TRBV3-1 (or the pseudogene TRBV3-2), the J gene TRBJ1-4; possible D gene TRBD1, 6 bases. Deletions cut 2 bases from V and 7 bases from J, with 14 bases between. Germline V gene lookup returns CDR1 LGHDT and CDR2 YNNKEL (reference sequence). The CDR3 spans 15 residues. CDR3 nucleotides: TGTGCCAGCAGCCAACTTATACAGGGTTGTGAAAAACTGTTTTTT. This encodes CASSQLIQGCEKLFF.

The rearrangement uses TRBV5-1 and TRBJ2-1; D may be TRBD2 (5 bases). CDR1 and CDR2 from the germline V gene are SGHRS and YFSETQ. The CDR3 consists of 14 residues. Trimming left V 0 bases short and J 8 bases short, with 12 bases between. DNA for the CDR3: TGCGCCAGCAGCTTGGGGGTAGCGAGCGATGAGCAGTTCTTC. Protein: CASSLGVASDEQFF.

CDR3: CASRRIGQEVYGYTF. In DNA, the CDR3 is TGTGCCAGCAGGAGAATTGGACAGGAGGTCTATGGCTACACCTTC. V and J are TRBV6-5 and TRBJ1-2; 7 bases line up with TRBD1. The V segment lost 6 bases and the J segment 4 bases; nucleotides outside the gene matches: 11. CDR1 is MNHEY, CDR2 SVGAGI, per germline. The length of the CDR3 is 15 residues.

V and J are TRBV12-5 and TRBJ2-7, with TRBD1 matching over 8 bases. The CDR3 is made up of 15 amino acids. The V and J ends lost 6 bases and 9 bases, in that order; junction bases with no gene match: 16. Germline V gene data show CDR1 as LGHNT and CDR2 as FRNRAP. CDR3 nucleotides: TGTGCTAGTGGGTGGGCCGGACAGGGAGAACTACGGCAGTACTTC. Amino acid sequence: CASGWAGQGELRQYF.

The chain recombines TRBV9 with TRBJ2-5; the D gene is possibly TRBD2 (5 bases). Germline-derived CDR1 and CDR2 are SGDLS and YYNGEE. V gave up 7 bases and J gave up 2 bases, with 9 bases separating them. The CDR3 spans 12 residues. The CDR3 sequence is CASGRGQETQYF. DNA for the CDR3: TGTGCCAGCGGACGCGGGCAAGAGACCCAGTACTTC.